This T cell receptor (beta chain) was observed in a study of post-analysis software for immune sequencing data. General study points: There were five or six TRBV segments more frequent in patients than controls, and TRBV5-6, TRBV5-1 and TRBV20-1 were among them.

Tagging with unique molecular identifiers was a feature of the TCR beta cDNA libraries. TCRdb used MiXCR to reprocess the PCR reads, holding one entry per CDR3 protein. This sample has hundreds of thousands of distinct CDR3 sequences, with 30% found just once. The length of the CDR3 is 12 residues. Germline assignment: CDR1 SQVTM and CDR2 ANQGSEA. About this clonotype itself: What it recognizes is unknown.

This TCR was sampled from a girl aged 10 to 17 with multiple sclerosis. Material for sequencing was blood. The rearrangement uses TRBV29-1 and TRBJ2-5; 7 bases map to TRBD2. CDR3 coding DNA: TGCAGGGTGTCTAGCGGACAAGAGACCCAGTACTTC. The encoded protein is CRVSSGQETQYF.